The sample holds a few counts of the clone carrying this T cell receptor beta chain. Its antigen is still unknown. This specimen belongs to a study of T cells after yellow fever vaccination. Study background: SMART-Seq v4 Ultra Low Input prepared the low-cell-number fractions.

Study-level points and caveats: Abundant bulk-population clonotypes could contaminate the FACS-sorted repertoires. Most primary-vaccination clones reappeared after the booster (around 95% CD4, about 88% CD8).

The CDR3 extends over 15 amino acids. The V end lost 3 bases, the J end lost 6 bases, and 15 bases lay between the germline ends. TCRdb called the 5' RACE reads again in MiXCR, with one record for every CDR3 protein. The sample has about 550,000 distinct CDR3 sequences, about 19% seen once. The clonotype was recovered from a man aged 30 to 39 who received the YFV17D yellow fever vaccine. Sequencing used PBMCs, obtained 15 days after the yellow fever booster vaccination. V gene TRBV12-3 or TRBV12-4 combines with J gene TRBJ1-5; D is possibly TRBD1 (5 bases). CDR3 nucleotide sequence: TGTGCCAGCAGTTTGGCAGGGCTAAGGCGTCAGCCCCAGCATTTT. Its translation is CASSLAGLRRQPQHF.